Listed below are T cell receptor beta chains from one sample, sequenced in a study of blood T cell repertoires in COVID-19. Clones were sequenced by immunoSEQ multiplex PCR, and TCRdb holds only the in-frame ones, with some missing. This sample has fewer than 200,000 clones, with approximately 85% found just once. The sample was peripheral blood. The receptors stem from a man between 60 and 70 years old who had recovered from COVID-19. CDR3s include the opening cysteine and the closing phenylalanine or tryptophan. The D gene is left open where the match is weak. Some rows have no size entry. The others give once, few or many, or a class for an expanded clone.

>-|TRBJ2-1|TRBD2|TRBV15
TGTGCCACCAGCAGAGGGTTTCTAGCGGGGGTAAATGAGCAGTTCTTC
CATSRGFLAGVNEQFF
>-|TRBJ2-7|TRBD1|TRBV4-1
TGCGCCAGCAGCCAAGATGCACGGACAGGGTCTTCCTCCTACGAGCAGTACTTC
CASSQDARTGSSSYEQYF
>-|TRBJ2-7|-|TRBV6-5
TGTGCCAGCAGTTACTCGCGCAGGTTGAGCTCCTACGAGCAGTACTTC
CASSYSRRLSSYEQYF
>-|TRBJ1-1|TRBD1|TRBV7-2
TGTGCCAGCAGCTTGACAGGGGGACTAAACACTGAAGCTTTCTTT
CASSLTGGLNTEAFF
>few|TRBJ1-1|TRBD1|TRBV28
TGTGCCAGCAGTTTATCCGCGACAGGGATCAACACTGAAGCTTTCTTT
CASSLSATGINTEAFF
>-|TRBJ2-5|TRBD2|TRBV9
TGTGCCAGCAGCCCCGGACTAGCGGGGGGGACGGAGACCCAGTACTTC
CASSPGLAGGTETQYF
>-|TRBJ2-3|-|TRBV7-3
TGTGCCAGCAGCTCCGACCGGACACTTCGCACAGATACGCAGTATTTT
CASSSDRTLRTDTQYF
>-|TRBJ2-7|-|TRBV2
TGTGCCAGCAACCCGACAGGTTCCGTCTACGAGCAGTACTTC
CASNPTGSVYEQYF
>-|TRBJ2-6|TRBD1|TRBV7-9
TGTGCCAGCAGCCCCCCGTGGGGCAGGGGGAGCTCTGGGGCCAACGTCCTGACTTTC
CASSPPWGRGSSGANVLTF
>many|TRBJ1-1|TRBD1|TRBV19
TGTGCCAGTGGACAGGGAAATGTAGCTTTCTTT
CASGQGNVAFF
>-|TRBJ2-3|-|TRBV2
TGTGCCAGCAGAGAAGGGGGGCGTGGAGATACGCAGTATTTT
CASREGGRGDTQYF